The rows below give T cell receptor beta chains drawn from one sample of a study of cytomegalovirus exposure and HLA in healthy donors. Sequencing was performed with immunoSEQ multiplex PCR; in TCRdb, only in-frame clones are kept and a portion is missing. Here the sample spans 120,000 or so clones, over 60% being singletons. Sequenced: PBMCs. The receptor set was obtained from a young man in good health and CMV-seronegative. Both conserved end residues are part of each CDR3. The order of the fields is V gene, D gene, clone size, J gene, CDR3 protein, CDR3 DNA. A D gene is named only where the DNA matches it firmly. The size entry is marked missing in some rows and otherwise reads once, few, many or a size class.

V: TRBV30; D: -; size: -; J: TRBJ2-3; CDR3: CAWSVRGVGTDTQYF; DNA: TGTGCCTGGAGTGTACGCGGAGTTGGAACAGATACGCAGTATTTT
V: TRBV11-3; D: -; size: few; J: TRBJ1-1; CDR3: CASSFGGSTTEAFF; DNA: TGTGCCAGCAGCTTTGGGGGGTCCACCACTGAAGCTTTCTTT
V: TRBV15; D: TRBD2; size: -; J: TRBJ2-7; CDR3: CATSREAGGFYEQYF; DNA: TGTGCCACCAGCAGAGAGGCGGGAGGTTTCTACGAGCAGTACTTC
V: TRBV19; D: -; size: -; J: TRBJ2-1; CDR3: CASSIGQGGKDEQFF; DNA: TGTGCCAGTAGTATTGGTCAGGGGGGCAAGGATGAGCAGTTCTTC
V: TRBV9; D: TRBD1; size: -; J: TRBJ2-7; CDR3: CASSVTQGAREQYF; DNA: TGTGCCAGCAGCGTAACGCAGGGGGCGAGGGAGCAGTACTTC
V: TRBV7-9; D: -; size: -; J: TRBJ1-1; CDR3: CASSLQVNTEAFF; DNA: TGTGCCAGCAGTTTACAGGTAAACACTGAAGCTTTCTTT
V: TRBV7-9; D: TRBD2; size: -; J: TRBJ2-2; CDR3: CASSRRTSDNTGELFF; DNA: TGTGCCAGCAGCCGCAGGACTAGCGACAACACCGGGGAGCTGTTTTTT
V: TRBV28; D: -; size: -; J: TRBJ1-3; CDR3: CASSLVQGSISGNTIYF; DNA: TGTGCCAGCAGTTTAGTCCAGGGGAGCATCTCTGGAAACACCATATATTTT
V: TRBV28; D: -; size: few; J: TRBJ2-7; CDR3: CASSLILGAGTYEQYF; DNA: TGTGCCAGCAGTTTAATCCTAGGGGCGGGAACCTACGAGCAGTACTTC
V: TRBV29-1; D: -; size: -; J: TRBJ1-1; CDR3: CSALRGQNTEAFF; DNA: TGCAGCGCCCTGAGGGGACAGAACACTGAAGCTTTCTTT
V: TRBV9; D: -; size: -; J: TRBJ1-2; CDR3: CASSVGGGLFSYTF; DNA: TGTGCCAGCAGCGTAGGCGGGGGGCTCTTTAGCTACACCTTC
V: TRBV10-2; D: TRBD2; size: -; J: TRBJ2-1; CDR3: CASSEWSGGGSYNEQFF; DNA: TGCGCCAGCAGTGAGTGGAGCGGGGGGGGGTCCTACAATGAGCAGTTCTTC
V: TRBV10-1; D: -; size: -; J: TRBJ2-1; CDR3: CASYPGAPRNEQFF; DNA: TGCGCCAGCTACCCAGGGGCTCCTAGGAATGAGCAGTTCTTC
V: TRBV4-3; D: TRBD2; size: few; J: TRBJ2-1; CDR3: CASSQTSGSSYNEQFF; DNA: TGCGCCAGCAGCCAGACTAGCGGGAGCTCCTACAATGAGCAGTTCTTC
V: TRBV7-8; D: -; size: -; J: TRBJ2-3; CDR3: CASIRGRAGADTQYF; DNA: TGTGCCAGCATACGGGGGAGGGCAGGGGCAGATACGCAGTATTTT
V: TRBV5-1; D: -; size: once; J: TRBJ2-5; CDR3: CASSFLGVPGETQYF; DNA: TGCGCCAGCAGCTTCCTAGGGGTGCCCGGGGAGACCCAGTACTTC
V: TRBV11-2; D: -; size: -; J: TRBJ2-2; CDR3: CASSILPLGDTGELFF; DNA: TGTGCCAGCAGTATCCTGCCCTTAGGGGACACCGGGGAGCTGTTTTTT
V: TRBV21-1; D: -; size: -; J: TRBJ1-4; CDR3: CASSPYRDSREKLFF; DNA: TGTGCCAGCAGCCCCTACCGGGACAGTAGGGAAAAACTGTTTTTT
V: TRBV5-6; D: -; size: -; J: TRBJ2-2; CDR3: CASSWSTGELFF; DNA: TGTGCCAGCAGCTGGAGCACCGGGGAGCTGTTTTTT
V: TRBV7-9; D: TRBD1; size: -; J: TRBJ1-6; CDR3: CATTRGNSPLHF; DNA: TGTGCCACAACCAGGGGGAATTCACCCCTCCACTTT
V: TRBV7-6; D: -; size: -; J: TRBJ2-7; CDR3: CASSLSGVQREQYF; DNA: TGTGCCAGCAGCTTATCGGGGGTACAGAGGGAGCAGTACTTC
V: TRBV9; D: TRBD1; size: once; J: TRBJ1-4; CDR3: CASSILGQGGEKLFF; DNA: TGTGCCAGCAGCATTTTAGGACAGGGAGGTGAAAAACTGTTTTTT
V: TRBV5-4; D: TRBD1; size: -; J: TRBJ2-5; CDR3: CASSLATGGAETQYF; DNA: TGTGCCAGCAGCTTGGCGACAGGGGGCGCGGAGACCCAGTACTTC
V: TRBV19; D: TRBD2; size: -; J: TRBJ2-7; CDR3: CASKTSGRDDEQYF; DNA: TGTGCCAGCAAAACTAGCGGGAGGGATGACGAGCAGTACTTC
V: TRBV4-2; D: TRBD2; size: -; J: TRBJ2-7; CDR3: CASSLRLAGGGEQYF; DNA: TGTGCCAGCAGCCTTCGACTAGCGGGAGGAGGCGAGCAGTACTTC
V: TRBV30; D: -; size: -; J: TRBJ1-2; CDR3: CAWNGERGNYGYTF; DNA: TGTGCCTGGAATGGGGAAAGGGGCAACTATGGCTACACCTTC
V: TRBV6-5; D: -; size: few; J: TRBJ2-3; CDR3: CASSGGPGTQYF; DNA: TGTGCCAGCAGCGGCGGACCAGGGACGCAGTATTTT
V: TRBV7-2; D: -; size: few; J: TRBJ2-2; CDR3: CASSLFQGPSTGELFF; DNA: TGTGCCAGCAGCTTATTCCAGGGGCCCAGCACCGGGGAGCTGTTTTTT
V: TRBV18; D: TRBD2; size: -; J: TRBJ2-1; CDR3: CASSLKASGSYNEQFF; DNA: TGTGCCAGCTCGCTAAAAGCTAGCGGCTCCTACAATGAGCAGTTCTTC
V: TRBV27; D: TRBD2; size: -; J: TRBJ2-7; CDR3: CASRLAGSYEQYF; DNA: TGTGCCAGCAGACTAGCGGGGAGCTACGAGCAGTACTTC
V: TRBV18; D: -; size: few; J: TRBJ2-1; CDR3: CASCPRNWSSYNEQFF; DNA: TGTGCCAGCTGCCCCCGTAATTGGAGCTCCTACAATGAGCAGTTCTTC
V: TRBV7-9; D: TRBD1; size: -; J: TRBJ2-7; CDR3: CASSLVRQGYEQYF; DNA: TGTGCCAGCAGCTTAGTCCGACAGGGGTACGAGCAGTACTTC
V: TRBV27; D: -; size: few; J: TRBJ2-1; CDR3: CASAKREGAYNEQFF; DNA: TGTGCCAGCGCTAAACGCGAAGGGGCCTACAATGAGCAGTTCTTC
V: TRBV7-3; D: -; size: -; J: TRBJ1-2; CDR3: CASSSTGVTDYTF; DNA: TGTGCCAGCAGCTCGACAGGAGTAACGGACTACACCTTC
V: TRBV30; D: -; size: -; J: TRBJ1-1; CDR3: CAWRAVNTEAFF; DNA: TGTGCCTGGAGGGCCGTGAACACTGAAGCTTTCTTT
V: TRBV27; D: -; size: -; J: TRBJ2-3; CDR3: CASSLLARARTNTQYF; DNA: TGTGCCAGCAGTTTATTGGCCAGGGCACGCACGAATACGCAGTATTTT
V: TRBV9; D: -; size: -; J: TRBJ2-1; CDR3: CASSTHRGSGGNEQFF; DNA: TGTGCCAGCAGCACCCACCGGGGGTCCGGCGGCAATGAGCAGTTCTTC
V: TRBV15; D: -; size: few; J: TRBJ2-2; CDR3: CATRTGNTGELFF; DNA: TGTGCCACCAGGACAGGGAACACCGGGGAGCTGTTTTTT
V: TRBV6-1; D: TRBD1; size: -; J: TRBJ2-7; CDR3: CASSGQEDYEQYF; DNA: TGTGCCAGCAGCGGACAGGAAGACTACGAGCAGTACTTC
V: TRBV7-8; D: -; size: few; J: TRBJ2-7; CDR3: CASSQSRFSGSRHEQYF; DNA: TGTGCCAGCAGCCAAAGTCGGTTTTCAGGTAGTCGGCACGAGCAGTACTTC
V: TRBV5-1; D: TRBD1; size: few; J: TRBJ1-3; CDR3: CASSPGQTGNTIYF; DNA: TGCGCCAGCAGCCCGGGACAGACTGGAAACACCATATATTTT
V: TRBV29-1; D: TRBD1; size: -; J: TRBJ2-5; CDR3: CSVEGGQGETQYF; DNA: TGCAGCGTGGAGGGAGGACAGGGAGAGACCCAGTACTTC
V: TRBV19; D: TRBD2; size: -; J: TRBJ2-5; CDR3: CASSSPSGGGFQETQYF; DNA: TGTGCCAGTAGTAGTCCCAGCGGGGGGGGGTTCCAAGAGACCCAGTACTTC
V: TRBV6-1; D: -; size: -; J: TRBJ2-2; CDR3: CASSEPGENTGELFF; DNA: TGTGCCAGCAGTGAGCCCGGGGAGAACACCGGGGAGCTGTTTTTT
V: TRBV5-6; D: TRBD2; size: once; J: TRBJ2-3; CDR3: CASSIYTGLAGGDTQYF; DNA: TGTGCCAGCAGCATATACACGGGACTAGCGGGGGGTGATACGCAGTATTTT
V: TRBV11-2; D: TRBD2; size: -; J: TRBJ2-3; CDR3: CASSTTSGSFVTDTQYF; DNA: TGTGCCAGCAGCACGACTAGCGGGAGTTTCGTGACAGATACGCAGTATTTT
V: TRBV14; D: -; size: -; J: TRBJ2-2; CDR3: CASSQDRLRVGSTGELFF; DNA: TGTGCCAGCAGCCAAGACCGCCTGAGGGTAGGGAGCACCGGGGAGCTGTTTTTT
V: TRBV5-6; D: TRBD2; size: -; J: TRBJ2-5; CDR3: CASSLDPSGHRETQYF; DNA: TGTGCCAGCAGCTTGGACCCTAGCGGGCACCGGGAGACCCAGTACTTC
V: TRBV6-6; D: TRBD1; size: few; J: TRBJ1-3; CDR3: CASSLDRGAANTIYF; DNA: TGTGCCAGCAGCCTTGACAGGGGAGCGGCAAACACCATATATTTT
V: TRBV28; D: TRBD1; size: once; J: TRBJ2-7; CDR3: CASTKLRGTGTYEQYF; DNA: TGTGCCAGCACTAAATTGCGCGGGACAGGGACGTACGAGCAGTACTTC
V: TRBV19; D: -; size: few; J: TRBJ1-4; CDR3: CASSFRGVGEKLFF; DNA: TGTGCCAGTAGCTTCAGGGGCGTGGGTGAAAAACTGTTTTTT
V: TRBV7-8; D: -; size: -; J: TRBJ2-3; CDR3: CASSLDRLRDTQYF; DNA: TGTGCCAGCAGCTTAGACCGTCTCAGGGATACGCAGTATTTT
V: TRBV6-5; D: TRBD1; size: few; J: TRBJ1-2; CDR3: CASSTRDRGYYGYTF; DNA: TGTGCCAGCAGTACCCGGGACAGGGGTTACTATGGCTACACCTTC
V: TRBV6-5; D: TRBD2; size: -; J: TRBJ2-5; CDR3: CASSYAEAGDGSQYF; DNA: TGTGCCAGCAGTTACGCCGAGGCGGGGGATGGGTCCCAGTACTTC
V: TRBV10-1; D: -; size: -; J: TRBJ2-3; CDR3: CASSVSAGITDTQYF; DNA: TGCGCCAGCAGTGTATCGGCGGGCATCACAGATACGCAGTATTTT